These T cell receptor beta chains were read from a single sample in a study of blood T cell repertoires in COVID-19. Data came from immunoSEQ multiplex PCR; TCRdb stores just in-frame clones and leaves some out. The data contain over 20,000 clones, around four fifths of them singletons. The specimen sequenced was peripheral blood. The receptor set was obtained from a human donor in a cohort sampled during active COVID-19. The CDR3 runs from the conserved cysteine through the conserved F or W. A D gene is named only where the DNA matches it firmly. Expanded clones are given a class, and other clones once, few, many or no size at all.

size	V	J	D	CDR3	DNA
once	TRBV28	TRBJ1-5	TRBD1	CASSMDRVTQPQHF	TGTGCCAGCAGTATGGACAGGGTCACTCAGCCCCAGCATTTT
.	TRBV12-5	TRBJ1-5	TRBD1	CASGAPGQGNQPQHF	TGTGCTAGTGGTGCTCCGGGACAGGGGAATCAGCCCCAGCATTTT
.	TRBV13	TRBJ2-7	TRBD1	CASMIRDRLAYEQYF	TGTGCCAGTATGATACGGGACAGGTTGGCCTACGAGCAGTACTTC
.	TRBV6-2/TRBV6-3	TRBJ1-2	.	CASRPDRRYGYTF	TGTGCCAGCAGGCCTGACCGGCGGTATGGCTACACCTTC
.	TRBV15	TRBJ1-4	TRBD1	CATSSTGVYEKLFF	TGTGCCACCAGCAGTACAGGGGTCTATGAAAAACTGTTTTTT
.	TRBV19	TRBJ2-7	TRBD1	CASSYPGQGYEQYF	TGTGCCAGTTCCTACCCGGGACAGGGCTACGAGCAGTACTTC
.	TRBV5-1	TRBJ2-5	TRBD2	CASSLVRGQETQYF	TGCGCCAGCAGCTTGGTGCGGGGGCAAGAGACCCAGTACTTC
once	TRBV5-4	TRBJ2-3	TRBD1	CASTWTGRTDTQYF	TGTGCCAGCACCTGGACAGGGCGCACAGATACGCAGTATTTT
.	TRBV2	TRBJ2-2	.	CASSDRERTGELFF	TGTGCCAGCAGTGACAGGGAAAGGACCGGGGAGCTGTTTTTT
once	TRBV12-5	TRBJ2-1	TRBD2	CASGSAGGEQFF	TGTGCTAGTGGGTCCGCGGGGGGCGAGCAGTTCTTC
few	TRBV19	TRBJ2-6	.	CASSRQSPGANVLTF	TGTGCCAGTAGTCGACAGTCCCCTGGGGCCAACGTCCTGACTTTC
.	TRBV20-1	TRBJ2-5	TRBD2	CSASRRGGIQETQYF	TGCAGTGCTAGTAGGCGCGGGGGAATCCAAGAGACCCAGTACTTC
.	TRBV11-2	TRBJ1-2	TRBD1	CASSAGQAWGYTF	TGTGCCAGCAGCGCGGGACAGGCATGGGGCTACACCTTC
.	TRBV5-6	TRBJ1-4	.	CASSLPGANEKLFF	TGTGCCAGCAGCTTGCCCGGGGCTAATGAAAAACTGTTTTTT
once	TRBV7-2	TRBJ1-1	TRBD1	CASSSIQGLMNTEAFF	TGTGCCAGCAGCTCGATACAGGGGTTAATGAACACTGAAGCTTTCTTT
.	TRBV2	TRBJ2-3	TRBD2	CAGKELAGASSSDTQYF	TGTGCCGGGAAAGAACTAGCGGGGGCCTCTTCGTCCGATACGCAGTATTTT
.	TRBV7-2	TRBJ2-1	TRBD2	CASSLKAGGLVEQFF	TGTGCCAGCAGCCTTAAAGCGGGGGGGCTGGTTGAGCAGTTCTTC
.	TRBV3-1/TRBV3-2	TRBJ2-1	TRBD2	CASSLAGGRNEQFF	TGTGCCAGCAGCCTAGCGGGGGGTCGCAATGAGCAGTTCTTC
.	TRBV5-6	TRBJ1-5	.	CASSPGPHRGSSNQPQHF	TGTGCCAGCAGCCCCGGTCCCCACCGAGGGAGTAGCAATCAGCCCCAGCATTTT
.	TRBV18	TRBJ1-1	TRBD1	CASSPRQGFDTEAFF	TGTGCCAGCTCACCGAGACAGGGTTTCGACACTGAAGCTTTCTTT
.	TRBV6-1	TRBJ1-3	.	CASSENIGEGYSGNTIYF	TGTGCCAGCAGTGAAAATATAGGCGAGGGCTACTCTGGAAACACCATATATTTT
.	TRBV6-5	TRBJ1-1	TRBD1	CASSYYRGTEAFF	TGTGCCAGCAGTTACTACAGGGGCACTGAAGCTTTCTTT
.	TRBV7-2	TRBJ1-1	TRBD1	CASGQGQNTEAFF	TGTGCCAGCGGACAGGGGCAGAACACTGAAGCTTTCTTT
few	TRBV4-1	TRBJ2-1	.	CASSQGGSNEQFF	TGCGCCAGCAGCCAAGGCGGGTCCAATGAGCAGTTCTTC
few	TRBV29-1	TRBJ2-7	.	CSAREVDSYEQYF	TGCAGCGCCCGGGAGGTGGACAGCTACGAGCAGTACTTC
once	TRBV11-2	TRBJ1-1	.	CASSLDQPGANTEAFF	TGTGCCAGCAGCTTAGATCAGCCGGGAGCGAACACTGAAGCTTTCTTT
.	TRBV2	TRBJ2-7	.	CASSDRVFYEQYF	TGTGCCAGCAGTGACAGGGTGTTCTACGAGCAGTACTTC
.	TRBV24-1	TRBJ2-2	TRBD1	CATSGPTGGLVSTGELFF	TGTGCCACCAGTGGCCCAACAGGGGGCCTTGTTAGCACCGGGGAGCTGTTTTTT
once	TRBV10-3	TRBJ2-5	TRBD2	CAISKRGEQETQYF	TGTGCCATCAGTAAGCGGGGGGAGCAAGAGACCCAGTACTTC
.	TRBV5-4	TRBJ1-1	TRBD1	CASSSAQGEILNTEAFF	TGTGCCAGCAGCTCAGCGCAGGGGGAAATCCTGAACACTGAAGCTTTCTTT
.	TRBV10-3	TRBJ2-1	.	CAITPSTGLHEQFF	TGTGCCATCACCCCATCGACGGGACTGCATGAGCAGTTCTTC
.	TRBV2	TRBJ1-4	.	CASSRNRVSSEKLFF	TGTGCCAGCAGCCGAAACAGGGTGTCAAGTGAAAAACTGTTTTTT
.	TRBV29-1	TRBJ1-2	.	CSVRENYGYTF	TGCAGCGTTAGGGAGAACTATGGCTACACCTTC
.	TRBV7-3	TRBJ1-1	.	CASSLRAQGDEAFF	TGTGCCAGCAGCTTAAGGGCGCAGGGTGATGAAGCTTTCTTT
.	TRBV5-1	TRBJ2-5	.	CASSLGEETQYF	TGCGCCAGCAGCCTCGGTGAAGAGACCCAGTACTTC
.	TRBV5-1	TRBJ1-1	.	CASSLEGGANTEAFF	TGCGCCAGCAGCTTGGAGGGCGGGGCGAACACTGAAGCTTTCTTT
.	TRBV5-5	TRBJ2-7	.	CASSLRQVAYEQYF	TGTGCCAGCAGCTTGAGGCAGGTGGCCTACGAGCAGTACTTC
.	TRBV12-3/TRBV12-4	TRBJ2-2	.	CASSPPGGELFF	TGTGCCAGCAGCCCCCCGGGCGGGGAGCTGTTTTTT
.	TRBV12-5	TRBJ2-5	TRBD1	CASGRGQGSETQYF	TGTGCTAGTGGGAGAGGACAGGGCAGCGAGACCCAGTACTTC
.	TRBV5-1	TRBJ1-3	TRBD1	CASRTQTGHGNTIYF	TGCGCCAGCAGAACACAGACAGGGCACGGAAACACCATATATTTT
.	TRBV3-1/TRBV3-2	TRBJ2-3	TRBD1	CASSPKGQGSFTDTQYF	TGTGCCAGCAGCCCCAAGGGACAGGGGAGTTTTACAGATACGCAGTATTTT
.	TRBV6-1	TRBJ1-3	TRBD1	CASSEVPNRGGNTIYF	TGTGCCAGCAGTGAGGTCCCGAACAGGGGCGGAAACACCATATATTTT
.	TRBV30	TRBJ2-3	.	CAWSFRGRSTDTQYF	TGTGCCTGGAGTTTCCGGGGGAGGAGCACAGATACGCAGTATTTT
.	TRBV20-1	TRBJ1-4	TRBD1	CSASQTGAGEKLFF	TGCAGTGCTAGTCAGACAGGGGCGGGAGAAAAACTGTTTTTT
.	TRBV10-3	TRBJ1-2	TRBD1	CAISDLQGKGSNYTF	TGTGCCATCAGTGACCTACAGGGGAAAGGTTCGAACTACACCTTC
.	TRBV11-2	TRBJ2-2	.	CASSGTTATGELFF	TGTGCCAGCAGCGGCACTACCGCCACCGGGGAGCTGTTTTTT
few	TRBV5-1	TRBJ2-3	.	CASSLQTSSGTDTQYF	TGCGCCAGCAGCCTACAGACCAGCTCAGGCACAGATACGCAGTATTTT
.	TRBV19	TRBJ1-6	TRBD1	CASSIGQGWDSPLHF	TGTGCCAGTAGTATCGGACAGGGTTGGGATTCACCCCTCCACTTT